This T cell receptor (beta chain) was captured by sequencing in a study of cytotoxic CD8 clonotypes in ibrutinib-treated CLL. With 5 bases removed from V and 6 bases from J, the gap between germline ends came to 7 bases. This CDR3 has 11 amino acids. Germline CDR1 reads PRHDT; CDR2 reads FYEKMQ (reference sequence). Clones were sequenced by immunoSEQ multiplex PCR, and TCRdb holds only the in-frame ones, with some missing. The table lists 250,000 to 350,000 clones, approximately 76% of them singletons. The chain employs TRBV13 and TRBJ1-1; D not certain. The origin of this receptor is a human donor with chronic lymphocytic leukemia. This specimen consisted of PBMCs, obtained at disease progression, from a patient treated with ibrutinib. The DNA for the CDR3 is TGTGCCAGCAGCCTTATCGCTGAAGCTTTCTTT. It translates to CASSLIAEAFF.